Sequencing of this T cell receptor (beta chain) was carried out in a study of T-cell reconstitution after alpha-beta-depleted transplantation in children. Unique molecular identifiers were incorporated into the prepared TCRbeta library. TCRdb re-called the PCR reads through MiXCR, storing one row per CDR3 protein. This sample has about 540,000 distinct CDR3 sequences, with around 16% found just once. This clonotype occurred many times. V shed 3 bases and J 0 bases; nucleotides not matched to a gene: 2. This CDR3 is 16 amino acids long. CDR1 is SGHTA and CDR2 is FQGTGA in the germline V gene. Sequenced here: PBMCs from the stem cell graft donor, sampled from the stem cell graft. The source of this sequence is a human donor who donated a stem cell graft to a child with acute lymphoblastic leukemia. This chain joins TRBV7-3 and TRBJ2-3, with 11 bases lining up with TRBD2. The CDR3 sequence: CASSLVAGGSTDTQYF. As DNA, the CDR3 is TGTGCCAGCAGCTTGGTAGCGGGAGGGAGCACAGATACGCAGTATTTT.